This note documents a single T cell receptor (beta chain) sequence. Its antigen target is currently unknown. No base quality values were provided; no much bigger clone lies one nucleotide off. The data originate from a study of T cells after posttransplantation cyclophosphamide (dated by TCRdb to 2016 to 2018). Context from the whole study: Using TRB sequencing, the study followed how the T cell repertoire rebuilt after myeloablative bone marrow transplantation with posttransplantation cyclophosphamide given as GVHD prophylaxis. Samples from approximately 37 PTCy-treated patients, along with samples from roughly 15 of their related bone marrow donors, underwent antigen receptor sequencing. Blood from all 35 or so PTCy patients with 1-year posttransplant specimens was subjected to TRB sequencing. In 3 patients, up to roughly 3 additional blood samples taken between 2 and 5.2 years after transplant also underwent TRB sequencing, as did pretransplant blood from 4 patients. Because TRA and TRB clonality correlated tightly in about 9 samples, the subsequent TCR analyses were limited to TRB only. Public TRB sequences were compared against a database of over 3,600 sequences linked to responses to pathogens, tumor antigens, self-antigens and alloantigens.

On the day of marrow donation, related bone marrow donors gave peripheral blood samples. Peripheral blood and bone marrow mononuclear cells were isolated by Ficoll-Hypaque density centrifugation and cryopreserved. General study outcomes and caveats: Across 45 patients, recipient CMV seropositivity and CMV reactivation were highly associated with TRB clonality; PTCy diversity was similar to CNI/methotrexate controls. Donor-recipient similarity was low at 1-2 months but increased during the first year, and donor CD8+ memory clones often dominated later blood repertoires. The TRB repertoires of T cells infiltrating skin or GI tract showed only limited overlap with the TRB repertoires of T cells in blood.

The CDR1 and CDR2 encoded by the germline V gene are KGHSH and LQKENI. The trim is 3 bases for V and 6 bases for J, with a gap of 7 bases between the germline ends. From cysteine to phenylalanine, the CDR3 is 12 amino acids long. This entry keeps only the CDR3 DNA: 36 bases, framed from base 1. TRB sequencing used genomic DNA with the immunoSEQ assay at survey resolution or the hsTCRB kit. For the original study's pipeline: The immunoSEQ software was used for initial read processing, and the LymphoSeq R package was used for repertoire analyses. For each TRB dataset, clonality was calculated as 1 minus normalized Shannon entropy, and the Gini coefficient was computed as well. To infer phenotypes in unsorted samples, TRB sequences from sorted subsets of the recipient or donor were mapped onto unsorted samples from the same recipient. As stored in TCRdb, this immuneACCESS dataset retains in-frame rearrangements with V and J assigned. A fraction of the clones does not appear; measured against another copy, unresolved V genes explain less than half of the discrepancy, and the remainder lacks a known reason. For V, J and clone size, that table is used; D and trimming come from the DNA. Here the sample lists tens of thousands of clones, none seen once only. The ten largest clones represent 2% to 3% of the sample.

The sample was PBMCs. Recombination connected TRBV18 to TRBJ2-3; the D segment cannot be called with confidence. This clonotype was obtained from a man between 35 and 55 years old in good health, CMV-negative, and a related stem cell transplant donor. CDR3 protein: CASSPSVDTQYF. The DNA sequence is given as TGTGCCAGCTCACCGTCCGTGGATACGCAGTATTTT.